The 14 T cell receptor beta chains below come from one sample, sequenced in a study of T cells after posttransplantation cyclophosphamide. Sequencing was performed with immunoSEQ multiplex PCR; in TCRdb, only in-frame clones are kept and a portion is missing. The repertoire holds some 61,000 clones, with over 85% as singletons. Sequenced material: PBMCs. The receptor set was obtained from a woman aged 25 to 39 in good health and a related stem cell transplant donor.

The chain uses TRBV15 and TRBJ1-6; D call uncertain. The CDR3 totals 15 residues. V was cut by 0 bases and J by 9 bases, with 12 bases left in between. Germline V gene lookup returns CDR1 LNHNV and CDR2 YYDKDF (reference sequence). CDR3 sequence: CATSRDQGPGSPLHF. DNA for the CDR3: TGTGCCACCAGCAGAGATCAAGGCCCGGGTTCACCCCTCCACTTT.

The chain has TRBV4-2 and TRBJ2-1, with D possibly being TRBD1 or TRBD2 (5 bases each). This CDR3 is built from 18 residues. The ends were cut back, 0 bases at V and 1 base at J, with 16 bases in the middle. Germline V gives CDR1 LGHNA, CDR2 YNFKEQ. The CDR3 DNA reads TGTGCCAGCAGCCAAGATGTCCCGGGGCGCACGTCCTACAATGAGCAGTTCTTC. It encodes CASSQDVPGRTSYNEQFF.

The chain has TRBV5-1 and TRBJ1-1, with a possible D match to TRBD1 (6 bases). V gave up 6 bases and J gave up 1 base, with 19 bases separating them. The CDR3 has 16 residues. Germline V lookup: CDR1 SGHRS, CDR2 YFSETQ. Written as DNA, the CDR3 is TGCGCCAGCACCCTAGGGGGAGGTGGGGGGAACACTGAAGCTTTCTTT. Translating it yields CASTLGGGGGNTEAFF.

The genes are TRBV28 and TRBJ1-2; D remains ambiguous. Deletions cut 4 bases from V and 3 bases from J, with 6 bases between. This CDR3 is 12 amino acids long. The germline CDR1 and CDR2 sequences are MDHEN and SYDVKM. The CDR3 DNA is TGTGCCAGCAGTTCTCTCGACTATGGCTACACCTTC. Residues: CASSSLDYGYTF.

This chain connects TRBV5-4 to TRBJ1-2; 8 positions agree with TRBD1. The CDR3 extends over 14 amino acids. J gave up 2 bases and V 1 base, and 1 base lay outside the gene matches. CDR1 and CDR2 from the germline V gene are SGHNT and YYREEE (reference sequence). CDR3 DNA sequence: TGTGCCAGCAGCTTGCAGGGGGCGAACTATGGCTACACCTTC. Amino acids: CASSLQGANYGYTF.

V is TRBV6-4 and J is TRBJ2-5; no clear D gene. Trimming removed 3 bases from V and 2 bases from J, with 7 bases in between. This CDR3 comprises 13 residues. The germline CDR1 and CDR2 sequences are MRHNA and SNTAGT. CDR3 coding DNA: TGTGCCAGCAGTGAGAACACACAAGAGACCCAGTACTTC. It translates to CASSENTQETQYF.

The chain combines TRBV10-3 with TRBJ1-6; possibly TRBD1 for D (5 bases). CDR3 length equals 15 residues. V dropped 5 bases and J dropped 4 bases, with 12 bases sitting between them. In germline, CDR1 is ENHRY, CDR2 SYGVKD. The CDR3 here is CAISQQDKYNSPLHF. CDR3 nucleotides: TGTGCCATCAGTCAACAGGACAAGTATAATTCACCCCTCCACTTT.

The CDR3: CASSRGDYGYTF. CDR3 coding DNA: TGTGCCAGTTCCCGGGGGGACTATGGCTACACCTTC. The chain joins TRBV19 to TRBJ1-2; weak D call: TRBD1 (5 bases). The V and J ends lost 8 bases and 3 bases respectively, with 10 bases between them. CDR1 is LNHDA and CDR2 is SQIVND in the germline V gene (reference sequence). The CDR3 loop spans 12 amino acids.

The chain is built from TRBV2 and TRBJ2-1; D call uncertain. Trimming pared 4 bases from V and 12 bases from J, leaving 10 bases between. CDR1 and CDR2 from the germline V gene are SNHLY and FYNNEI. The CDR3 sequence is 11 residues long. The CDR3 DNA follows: TGTGCCAGCAGTGTTAGGCGAGCGCAGTTCTTC. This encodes CASSVRRAQFF.

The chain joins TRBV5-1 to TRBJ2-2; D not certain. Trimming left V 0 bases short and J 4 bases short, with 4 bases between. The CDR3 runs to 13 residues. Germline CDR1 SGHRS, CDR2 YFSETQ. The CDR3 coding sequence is TGCGCCAGCAGCTTGGCTTCCACCGGGGAGCTGTTTTTT. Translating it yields CASSLASTGELFF.

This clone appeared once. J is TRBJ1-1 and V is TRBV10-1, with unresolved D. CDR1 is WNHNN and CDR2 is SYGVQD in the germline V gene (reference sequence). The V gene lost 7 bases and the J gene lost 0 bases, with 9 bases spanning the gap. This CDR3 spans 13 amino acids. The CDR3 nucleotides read TGCGCCAGCATAGAGACGGTGAACACTGAAGCTTTCTTT. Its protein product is CASIETVNTEAFF.

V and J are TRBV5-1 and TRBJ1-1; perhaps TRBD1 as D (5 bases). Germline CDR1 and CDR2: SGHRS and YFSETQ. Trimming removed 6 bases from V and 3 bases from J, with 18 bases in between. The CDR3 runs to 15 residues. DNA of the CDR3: TGCGCCAGCACCGGTAATCGGGGACTCGACACTGAAGCTTTCTTT. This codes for CASTGNRGLDTEAFF.

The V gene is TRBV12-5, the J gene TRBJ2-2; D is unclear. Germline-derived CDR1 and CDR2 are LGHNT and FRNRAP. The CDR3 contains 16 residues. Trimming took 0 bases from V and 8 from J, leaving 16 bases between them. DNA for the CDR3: TGTGCTAGTGGTTTGGTATTGGCCGGCTGGTTAGGGGAGCTGTTTTTT. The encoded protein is CASGLVLAGWLGELFF.

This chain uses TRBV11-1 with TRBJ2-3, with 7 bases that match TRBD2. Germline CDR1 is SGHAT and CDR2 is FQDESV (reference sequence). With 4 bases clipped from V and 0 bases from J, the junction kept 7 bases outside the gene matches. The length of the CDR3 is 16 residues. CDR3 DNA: TGTGCCAGCAGCTCGCCCTCAGCGGGGAGCACAGATACGCAGTATTTT. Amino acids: CASSSPSAGSTDTQYF. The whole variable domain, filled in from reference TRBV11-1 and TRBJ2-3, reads EAEVAQSPRYKITEKSQAVAFWCDPISGHATLYWYRQILGQGPELLVQFQDESVVDDSQLPKDRFSAERLKGVDSTLKIQPAELGDSAMYLCASSSPSAGSTDTQYFGPGTRLTVL.